The clone carrying this T cell receptor beta chain has a count of ten or more. The source of the sample is a study of Graves' ophthalmopathy and Graves' hyperthyroidism. The CDR3 length is 15 residues. The V gene's germline CDR1 is SGHAT and CDR2 FQNNGV. With 3 bases clipped from V and 5 bases from J, the junction kept 8 bases outside the gene matches. Exclusion covered patients with other autoimmune diseases or uncontrolled infections (as well as pregnancy or lactation). Amplification of TCR beta CDR3 regions used RNA transcripts. Second-round multiplex PCR came after first-round RT-PCR with HTBI primers. TCRdb itself ran the multiplex PCR reads through MiXCR, one entry per CDR3 protein. The data show 300,000 to 450,000 distinct CDR3 sequences, about 18% seen once.

The sample consisted of peripheral blood. This sequence originates from an adult woman with stable Graves' hyperthyroidism. The chain employs TRBV11-2 and TRBJ2-7; 9 bases align to TRBD1. The CDR3 region has the DNA TGTGCCAGCAGCTTGGACAGGGGTTTATGGCACGAGCAGTACTTC. Its translation is CASSLDRGLWHEQYF.